Shown below are 9 T cell receptor beta chains from a single sample sequenced in a study of Graves' ophthalmopathy and Graves' hyperthyroidism. From RNA, the CDR3 regions of TCR beta chains were amplified and sequenced. First-round RT-PCR employed HTBI primers, with a second-round multiplex PCR after it. In TCRdb, the multiplex PCR reads were re-called with MiXCR into one record per CDR3 protein. The table has about 740,000 distinct CDR3 sequences, 40% seen once. Sequencing used peripheral blood. The receptors here all came from an adult man with Graves' ophthalmopathy.

This clonotype was recorded only once. This rearrangement joins TRBV25-1 to TRBJ2-2; 10 bases align to TRBD1. This CDR3 comprises 19 residues. The V gene end was trimmed by 5 bases and the J gene end by 5 bases; junction bases not matched to a gene: 17. CDR1 is MGHDK, CDR2 SYGVNS, per germline. The CDR3 here is CASSYSRYRWTGGTGELFF. In DNA, the CDR3 is TGTGCCAGCAGTTACTCGAGATATCGCTGGACAGGGGGGACCGGGGAGCTGTTTTTT.

This clonotype has more than one count but fewer than ten. The rearrangement uses TRBV29-1 and TRBJ2-7; D is unclear. Looked up from germline, CDR1 is SQVTM and CDR2 is ANQGSEA. V lost 2 bases to trimming and J lost 2 bases, with 13 bases between them. CDR3 length equals 14 residues. In DNA form, the CDR3 reads TGCAGCGTTGAACCCGCTCTTTATACCTACGAGCAGTACTTC. This codes for CSVEPALYTYEQYF.

The chain combines TRBV7-9 with TRBJ2-7, with 13 positions matching TRBD2. The CDR3 covers 16 residues. V dropped 3 bases and J dropped 4; count of bases not matched to a gene: 6. Germline CDR1 is SEHNR and CDR2 is FQNEAQ (reference sequence). The CDR3 here is CASSFGLAGDQYEQYF. Written as DNA, the CDR3 is TGTGCCAGCAGCTTCGGACTAGCGGGAGACCAGTACGAGCAGTACTTC.

The table lists this clonotype with a few counts. J is TRBJ2-7 and V is TRBV6-5; D is undetermined. The CDR3 totals 13 residues. V was clipped by 10 bases and J by 2 bases, with 15 bases between them. In germline, CDR1 is MNHEY, CDR2 SVGAGI. The CDR3 sequence is CATIGKLPYEQYF. DNA for the CDR3: TGTGCCACCATTGGGAAACTTCCCTACGAGCAGTACTTC.

V and J are TRBV15 and TRBJ1-2; no firm D call. The CDR3 totals 14 residues. The ends were cut back, 1 base at V and 8 bases at J, with 14 bases in the middle. Germline CDR1 and CDR2: LNHNV and YYDKDF (reference sequence). The CDR3 DNA reads TGTGCCACCAGCAGAGTCACAGTCCGGCCCGGCTACACCTTC. It specifies CATSRVTVRPGYTF.

The chain has TRBV7-2 and TRBJ1-1, with unresolved D. The length of the CDR3 is 13 residues. Trimming cost V 4 bases and J 11 bases, with 17 bases left between them. The germline CDR1 and CDR2 sequences are SGHTA and FQGNSA. In nucleotides, the CDR3 is TGTGCCAGCAGCTCAAACCCCCCAACTGGGGCTTTCTTT. It yields the protein CASSSNPPTGAFF. Full variable domain (outside the CDR3, taken from reference TRBV7-2 and TRBJ1-1): GAGVSQSPSNKVTEKGKDVELRCDPISGHTALYWYRQSLGQGLEFLIYFQGNSAPDKSGLPSDRFSAERTGGSVSTLTIQRTQQEDSAVYLCASSSNPPTGAFFGQGTRLTVV.

The chain recombines TRBV12-3 or TRBV12-4 with TRBJ2-7; TRBD2 agrees at 7 bases. This CDR3 region has 14 residues. V lost 2 bases and J lost 3; bases outside the gene matches: 4. CDR3 coding DNA: TGTGCCAGCAGTTTAAAGGGACTACACTACGAGCAGTACTTC. This encodes CASSLKGLHYEQYF.

The chain links TRBV2 to TRBJ2-5, with D possibly being TRBD2 (6 bases). Germline assignment: CDR1 SNHLY and CDR2 FYNNEI. The germline V and J ends were trimmed by 5 bases and 5 bases, with 15 bases remaining between them. There are 14 residues in the CDR3. CDR3 loop: CASSYSTSFETQYF. CDR3 in DNA: TGTGCCAGCAGTTACTCAACTAGCTTCGAGACCCAGTACTTC.

This clonotype was seen more than once but under ten times. The chain recombines TRBV20-1 with TRBJ2-7, with 10 positions matching TRBD1. V was pared by 1 base and J by 4 bases, with 7 bases of the junction left unmatched. This CDR3 contains 15 residues. CDR1 and CDR2 from the germline V gene are DFQATT and SNEGSKA (reference sequence). CDR3 residues: CSARAPGQGRYEQYF. CDR3 DNA sequence: TGCAGTGCTAGAGCACCGGGACAGGGGCGATACGAGCAGTACTTC.